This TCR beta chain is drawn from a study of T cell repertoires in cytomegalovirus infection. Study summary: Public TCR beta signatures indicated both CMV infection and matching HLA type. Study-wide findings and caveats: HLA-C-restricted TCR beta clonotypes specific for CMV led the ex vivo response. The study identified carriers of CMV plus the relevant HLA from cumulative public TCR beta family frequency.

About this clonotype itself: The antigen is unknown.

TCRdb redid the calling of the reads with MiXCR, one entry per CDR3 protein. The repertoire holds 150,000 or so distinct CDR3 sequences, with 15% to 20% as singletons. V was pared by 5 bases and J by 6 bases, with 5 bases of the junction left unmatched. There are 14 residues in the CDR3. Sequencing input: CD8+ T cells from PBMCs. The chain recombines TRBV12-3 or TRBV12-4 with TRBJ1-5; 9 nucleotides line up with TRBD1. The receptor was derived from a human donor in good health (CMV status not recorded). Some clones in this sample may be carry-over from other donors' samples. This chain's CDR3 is CASSRDRDRQPQHF. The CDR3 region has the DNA TGTGCCAGCAGTCGGGACAGGGATCGTCAGCCCCAGCATTTT.